What follows are 17 T cell receptor beta chains derived from one specimen sequenced in a study of blood T cell repertoires in COVID-19. Generated by immunoSEQ multiplex PCR, the TCRdb table keeps only in-frame clones and is missing some. This table holds tens of thousands of clones, roughly nine tenths found once. The sequenced material came from peripheral blood. The receptor set was obtained from a man aged 35 to 55 with acute or convalescent COVID-19.

The chain uses TRBV7-8 and TRBJ2-3; 9 bases line up with TRBD2. This CDR3 region has 16 residues. Germline assignment: CDR1 SGHVS and CDR2 FQNEAQ. The trim removed 2 bases at V and 2 bases at J, leaving 5 bases unmatched. The CDR3 DNA follows: TGTGCCAGCAGCTTACGGTCTAGCGGGACCACAGATACGCAGTATTTT. Translation gives CASSLRSSGTTDTQYF.

This chain connects TRBV25-1 to TRBJ2-3, with TRBD2 as a possible D gene (5 bases). The CDR3 is made up of 16 amino acids. Germline loops: CDR1 MGHDK, CDR2 SYGVNS. The V gene lost 3 bases and the J gene lost 6 bases, with 19 bases spanning the gap. As DNA, the CDR3 is TGTGCCAGCAGTGACCCTGAGCGGACCCTACGGGATACGCAGTATTTT. Amino acid sequence: CASSDPERTLRDTQYF.

Written as DNA, the CDR3 is TGTGCCAGCAGCCAGTATGATACAGGGGGTTTCCTATACGAGCAGTACTTC. Its translation: CASSQYDTGGFLYEQYF. The chain has TRBV14 and TRBJ2-7; 8 nucleotides agree with TRBD1. Germline-derived CDR1 and CDR2 are SGHDN and FVKESK. This CDR3 spans 17 amino acids. J was trimmed by 4 bases and V by 3 bases; bases with no gene match: 14.

The chain combines TRBV2 with TRBJ1-1, with TRBD1 as a possible D gene (6 bases). The V end was cut by 4 bases, the J end by 5 bases, with 14 bases between. The CDR3 has 14 residues. CDR1 and CDR2 from the germline V gene are SNHLY and FYNNEI. CDR3 DNA sequence: TGTGCCAGCAGTGCGGGCAGGGGTTGGACTGAAGCTTTCTTT. The encoded protein is CASSAGRGWTEAFF.

The gene calls are TRBV24-1 and TRBJ2-1; D remains ambiguous. The germline gives CDR1 KGHDR, CDR2 SFDVKD. V gave up 4 bases and J gave up 6 bases, with 15 bases separating them. This CDR3 has 15 residues. The CDR3 protein is CATSDYHGSSNEQFF. In DNA form, the CDR3 reads TGTGCCACCAGTGACTACCACGGATCTAGCAATGAGCAGTTCTTC.

J is TRBJ2-3 and V is TRBV7-9; a possible D gene is TRBD2 (6 bases). Deletions cut 5 bases from V and 6 bases from J, with 12 bases between. This CDR3 is built from 13 residues. Germline assignment: CDR1 SEHNR and CDR2 FQNEAQ (reference sequence). This CDR3 reads CASSRRDSDTQYF. CDR3 coding DNA: TGTGCCAGCAGCAGAAGGGACTCCGATACGCAGTATTTT.

This sequence joins TRBV5-1 and TRBJ1-6; D perhaps matches TRBD1 (5 bases). The V gene lost 3 bases and the J gene lost 7 bases, with 11 bases spanning the gap. The V gene's germline CDR1 is SGHRS and CDR2 YFSETQ. This CDR3 has 14 residues. CDR3 DNA: TGCGCCAGCAGCTCGGGGGGGAACAATTCACCCCTCCACTTT. Its protein product is CASSSGGNNSPLHF.

This clone was observed once. The J gene is TRBJ2-4, the V gene TRBV5-1, with D possibly being TRBD1 (7 bases). V was trimmed by 4 bases and J by 8 bases, leaving 16 bases between them. Germline V gene lookup returns CDR1 SGHRS and CDR2 YFSETQ. The CDR3 length is 14 residues. The CDR3 spells CASSAGQIFDIQYF. DNA of the CDR3: TGCGCCAGCAGCGCGGGACAGATCTTCGACATTCAGTACTTC.

The V gene is TRBV7-2, the J gene TRBJ1-1; TRBD1 matches at 10 bases. The CDR3 length is 15 residues. Germline V gene sequence: CDR1 SGHTA, CDR2 FQGNSA. V lost 2 bases, J lost 4 bases, and 4 bases stayed unmatched. The CDR3 loop is CASSLMTGGATEAFF. As DNA, the CDR3 is TGTGCCAGCAGCTTAATGACAGGGGGCGCCACTGAAGCTTTCTTT.

V is TRBV11-2 and J is TRBJ2-1, with a possible D match to TRBD1 (6 bases). With 5 bases removed from V and 2 bases from J, the gap between germline ends came to 13 bases. CDR3 length equals 15 residues. Germline CDR1 and CDR2: SGHAT and FQNNGV. The CDR3 sequence is CASSPGRTAYNEQFF. The CDR3 region has the DNA TGTGCCAGCAGCCCGGGCCGGACAGCCTACAATGAGCAGTTCTTC.

This clone has more than one count but fewer than ten. The rearrangement joins TRBV30 to TRBJ2-1, with a tentative D call TRBD2 (5 bases). V lost 5 bases and J 7 bases, leaving 9 bases between the germline ends. The CDR3 spans 11 residues. Germline loops: CDR1 GTSNPN, CDR2 SVGIG (reference sequence). The CDR3, as DNA: TGTGCCTGGGGAGGACTTAATGAGCAGTTCTTC. The encoded protein is CAWGGLNEQFF. Using reference TRBV30 and TRBJ2-1 for the parts outside the CDR3, the full variable domain is SQTIHQWPATLVQPVGSPLSLECTVEGTSNPNLYWYRQAAGRGLQLLFYSVGIGQISSEVPQNLSASRPQDRQFILSSKKLLLSDSGFYLCAWGGLNEQFFGPGTRLTVL.

The chain joins TRBV27 to TRBJ1-3, with 8 nucleotides matching TRBD1. Per the germline V gene, CDR1 is MNHEY and CDR2 is SMNVEV (reference sequence). The ends lost 3 bases at V and 0 bases at J; junction bases unmatched: 4. The CDR3 totals 16 residues. Written as DNA, the CDR3 is TGTGCCAGCAGTTTCGGGGGGACAGGCTCTGGAAACACCATATATTTT. It encodes CASSFGGTGSGNTIYF.

The rearrangement joins TRBV30 to TRBJ1-4; 9 bases line up with TRBD1. In germline, CDR1 is GTSNPN, CDR2 SVGIG (reference sequence). CDR3 length: 15 residues. Trimming removed 3 bases from V and 2 bases from J; junction bases left unmatched: 4. Here the CDR3 reads CAWRGTGFTNEKLFF. Written as DNA, the CDR3 is TGTGCCTGGAGGGGGACAGGGTTCACTAATGAAAAACTGTTTTTT.

As DNA, the CDR3 is TGTGCCATCAGTGATCGAGACAGAGACACAGATACGCAGTATTTT. Translating it yields CAISDRDRDTDTQYF. This chain links TRBV10-3 with TRBJ2-3; weak D call: TRBD1 (5 bases). There are 15 residues in the CDR3. Trimming took off 3 bases at V and 2 bases at J, with 12 bases between the two ends. Germline loops: CDR1 ENHRY, CDR2 SYGVKD.

V gene TRBV5-6 combines with J gene TRBJ1-5; D not resolved. The germline V gene has CDR1 SGHDT and CDR2 YYEEEE. Trimming shortened V by 4 bases and J by 3 bases, and 23 bases separated the two germline ends. CDR3 size: 18 residues. CDR3: CASSEYVAGRTNNQPQHF. DNA for the CDR3: TGTGCCAGCAGCGAATACGTGGCCGGGCGGACTAACAATCAGCCCCAGCATTTT.

This clone was counted a single time. This rearrangement joins TRBV6-5 to TRBJ2-5; weak D call: TRBD2 (5 bases). Germline CDR1 is MNHEY and CDR2 is SVGAGI. The CDR3 contains 14 residues. V gave up 0 bases and J gave up 5 bases, with 10 bases separating them. This CDR3 is CASSYSEAGETQYF. The CDR3 DNA reads as TGTGCCAGCAGTTACTCAGAGGCGGGTGAGACCCAGTACTTC.

In this sample, this clone turned up once. The CDR3 DNA is TGCAGCGTTCCAGGGGGCACTGAAGCTTTCTTT. It translates to CSVPGGTEAFF. The chain is built from TRBV29-1 and TRBJ1-1, with 7 bases identical to TRBD1. The V gene's germline CDR1 is SQVTM and CDR2 ANQGSEA. V dropped 5 bases and J dropped 4; count of bases not matched to a gene: 1. CDR3 size: 11 residues.